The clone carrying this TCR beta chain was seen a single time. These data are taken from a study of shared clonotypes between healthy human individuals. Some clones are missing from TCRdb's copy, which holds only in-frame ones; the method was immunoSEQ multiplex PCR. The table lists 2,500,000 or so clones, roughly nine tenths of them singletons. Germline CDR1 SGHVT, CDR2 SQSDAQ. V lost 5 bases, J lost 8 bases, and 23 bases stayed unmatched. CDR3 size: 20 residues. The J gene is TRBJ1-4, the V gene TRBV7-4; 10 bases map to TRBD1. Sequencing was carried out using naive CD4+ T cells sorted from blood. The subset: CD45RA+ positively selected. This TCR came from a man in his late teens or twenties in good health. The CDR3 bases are TGTGCCAGCAGCAGAGAGGGACAGGGGTCTGGCGGACGAGGGACGGAAAAACTGTTTTTT. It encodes CASSREGQGSGGRGTEKLFF.